These 23 T cell receptor beta chains originate from one sample sequenced in a study of T and B cells in COVID-19 patients. TRB was amplified from approximately 250-480 ng of blood genomic DNA. BIOMED2 TRB-A/B primer pools were used in multiplex TRB PCR. TCRdb reprocessed the multiplex PCR reads via MiXCR and lists one record per CDR3 protein. The sample includes 20,000 to 25,000 distinct CDR3 sequences, under 30% seen only once; the top ten take under 3.5%. Sequencing used blood. These receptors came from a human donor who had recovered from COVID-19.

This clonotype was found a few times. This rearrangement joins TRBV6-5 to TRBJ2-7; 9 positions match TRBD1. Germline V gene sequence: CDR1 MNHEY, CDR2 SVGAGI. Trimming removed 8 bases from V and 6 bases from J; junction bases left unmatched: 8. This CDR3 is built from 13 residues. In DNA, the CDR3 is TGTGCCAGCGGCCGGGACAGGGTGGGCGAGCAGTACTTC. It translates to CASGRDRVGEQYF.

The chain uses TRBV5-4 and TRBJ2-1; the match to TRBD2 covers 8 bases. The CDR3 loop spans 16 amino acids. Germline V gene lookup returns CDR1 SGHNT and CDR2 YYREEE (reference sequence). The trim removed 4 bases at V and 7 bases at J, leaving 13 bases unmatched. CDR3 loop: CASSGERGPRGNEQFF. For the CDR3, the DNA is TGTGCCAGCAGCGGCGAGCGGGGGCCCCGTGGTAATGAGCAGTTCTTC.

CDR3 in amino acids: CASSLKGTGSYEQYF. The CDR3 DNA reads TGTGCCAGCAGTTTAAAGGGGACAGGGTCCTACGAGCAGTACTTC. The V and J genes are TRBV27 and TRBJ2-7, with 9 bases lining up with TRBD1. The germline V gene encodes CDR1 MNHEY and CDR2 SMNVEV (reference sequence). V dropped 2 bases and J dropped 1; count of bases not matched to a gene: 3. This CDR3 is 15 amino acids long.

This clonotype is medium-sized (0.01 to 0.1%) within its sample. The chain employs TRBV27 and TRBJ2-1; D not certain. The germline V gene has CDR1 MNHEY and CDR2 SMNVEV (reference sequence). Trimming removed 0 bases at V and 5 bases at J, with 8 bases between. CDR3 length equals 14 residues. CDR3 in amino acids: CASSLSRTDNEQFF. In nucleotides, the CDR3 is TGTGCCAGCAGTTTATCGAGAACAGACAATGAGCAGTTCTTC.

The chain has TRBV7-6 and TRBJ2-1, with D perhaps assigned TRBD1 or TRBD2 (5 bases each). Germline V gene lookup returns CDR1 SGHVS and CDR2 FNYEAQ. V lost 10 bases to trimming and J lost 1 base, with 17 bases between them. The CDR3 covers 15 residues. CDR3 nucleotides: TGTGCCACCGGCTCGGGCAGGGAGTCCTACAATGAGCAGTTCTTC. Translating it yields CATGSGRESYNEQFF.

The chain employs TRBV20-1 and TRBJ1-4; D unresolved. This CDR3 contains 13 residues. Trimming took off 5 bases at V and 2 bases at J, with 9 bases between the two ends. The germline gives CDR1 DFQATT, CDR2 SNEGSKA (reference sequence). CDR3 DNA sequence: TGCAGTGCTGAAGGGCTGACTAATGAAAAACTGTTTTTT. Translating it yields CSAEGLTNEKLFF.

The chain uses TRBV30 and TRBJ1-1; perhaps TRBD1 as D (5 bases). Germline CDR1 is GTSNPN and CDR2 is SVGIG (reference sequence). This CDR3 has 15 amino acids. Trimming removed 3 bases from V and 1 base from J, with 15 bases in between. The CDR3 sequence is CAWSQDTKRNTEAFF. The CDR3 DNA reads TGTGCCTGGAGCCAGGACACCAAAAGGAACACTGAAGCTTTCTTT.

In its sample, this clonotype was seen a few times. CDR3 sequence: CASSLGVSGDYGYTF. CDR3 nucleotide sequence: TGTGCCAGCAGTTTAGGTGTATCGGGGGACTATGGCTACACCTTC. The rearrangement links TRBV27 to TRBJ1-2, with a possible D match to TRBD1 (5 bases). Germline V gene lookup returns CDR1 MNHEY and CDR2 SMNVEV (reference sequence). This CDR3 has 15 amino acids. Trimming stripped 2 bases from V and 3 bases from J, with 13 bases between.

There are a few counts of this clonotype. The chain joins TRBV18 to TRBJ1-4; the D gene is possibly TRBD1 (6 bases). The CDR3 has 17 residues. V was clipped by 2 bases and J by 0 bases, with 13 bases between them. Germline values: CDR1 KGHSH, CDR2 LQKENI. The CDR3 DNA sequence: TGTGCCAGCTCACCAACGGCCAGGGGTGCAACTAATGAAAAACTGTTTTTT. Protein sequence: CASSPTARGATNEKLFF. Filled out from reference TRBV18 and TRBJ1-4, the complete variable domain reads NAGVMQNPRHLVRRRGQEARLRCSPMKGHSHVYWYRQLPEEGLKFMVYLQKENIIDESGMPKERFSAEFPKEGPSILRIQQVVRGDSAAYFCASSPTARGATNEKLFFGSGTQLSVL.

The chain carries TRBV19 and TRBJ1-5, with a tentative D call TRBD1 (6 bases). CDR3 length: 13 amino acids. Trimming took off 4 bases at V and 7 bases at J, with 11 bases between the two ends. Germline lookup yields CDR1 LNHDA and CDR2 SQIVND (reference sequence). CDR3 sequence (DNA): TGTGCCAGTAGTAGGGGGCGCGGGCAGCCCCAGCATTTT. It yields the protein CASSRGRGQPQHF.

The V and J genes are TRBV7-9 and TRBJ2-1, with 11 bases matching TRBD2. The CDR3 loop spans 17 amino acids. J was trimmed by 6 bases and V by 4 bases; bases with no gene match: 11. Germline CDR1 reads SEHNR; CDR2 reads FQNEAQ (reference sequence). The CDR3 protein is CASSSSLAGGPSNEQFF. As DNA, the CDR3 is TGTGCCAGCAGCTCTTCCTTAGCGGGAGGGCCATCCAATGAGCAGTTCTTC.

The V and J genes are TRBV20-1 and TRBJ2-2, with D maybe TRBD1 (6 bases). This CDR3 is built from 16 residues. V was shortened by 3 bases and J by 2 bases, with 16 bases between the two germline ends. Germline V lookup: CDR1 DFQATT, CDR2 SNEGSKA (reference sequence). Written as DNA, the CDR3 is TGCAGTGCTAGGAAATCTGGGGGCCCAAACACCGGGGAGCTGTTTTTT. As protein: CSARKSGGPNTGELFF.

This chain connects TRBV5-1 to TRBJ2-3; D unclear. This CDR3 contains 13 residues. Between the trimmed V and J ends, which lost 6 bases and 0 bases, there was a span of 8 bases. Germline V gene sequence: CDR1 SGHRS, CDR2 YFSETQ. DNA for the CDR3: TGCGCCAGCAACGCACCGAGCACAGATACGCAGTATTTT. Protein product: CASNAPSTDTQYF.

This clonotype was found a few times. The chain recombines TRBV5-4 with TRBJ2-7, with 7 bases identical to TRBD2. The CDR3 is 15 residues long. Germline loops: CDR1 SGHNT, CDR2 YYREEE (reference sequence). The V gene end was trimmed by 0 bases and the J gene end by 5 bases; junction bases not matched to a gene: 8. The CDR3: CASSLGGGGDNEQYF. The CDR3 DNA reads TGTGCCAGCAGCTTGGGTGGCGGGGGAGACAACGAGCAGTACTTC.

The gene calls are TRBV6-1 and TRBJ1-5; tentative D call: TRBD1 (5 bases). The CDR3 spans 16 residues. V was shortened by 7 bases and J by 3 bases, with 19 bases between the two germline ends. Per the germline V gene, CDR1 is MNHNS and CDR2 is SASEGT. This CDR3 is CASTLRAGGDNQPQHF. Here the CDR3 DNA reads TGTGCCAGCACTCTCCGAGCGGGGGGGGACAATCAGCCCCAGCATTTT.

This chain joins TRBV6-5 and TRBJ2-5; 14 positions match TRBD2. The CDR3 is made up of 17 amino acids. Germline loops: CDR1 MNHEY, CDR2 SVGAGI. Trimming cost V 5 bases and J 5 bases; bases outside gene matches: 10. The CDR3 nucleotides are TGTGCCAGCAGTCTCTCCGGGACTAGCGGGAGTGTGGAGACCCAGTACTTC. Translating gives CASSLSGTSGSVETQYF.

V usage is TRBV10-3 and J usage is TRBJ2-1; possible D gene TRBD2, 6 bases. CDR3 length: 15 residues. V lost 3 bases to trimming and J lost 3 bases, with 12 bases between them. Germline V gene data show CDR1 as ENHRY and CDR2 as SYGVKD. The chain's CDR3 is CAISELRGVYNEQFF. Written as DNA, the CDR3 is TGTGCCATCAGTGAACTGCGGGGCGTCTACAATGAGCAGTTCTTC.

Only a few counts were recorded for this clonotype. The CDR3 DNA is TGTGCCAGCAGGGGGGACGGGGAAGCTTTCTTT. Its protein product is CASRGDGEAFF. The chain carries TRBV12-3 or TRBV12-4 and TRBJ1-1, with a possible D match to TRBD1 (5 bases). V lost 6 bases, J lost 8 bases, and 10 bases lay in between. This CDR3 comprises 11 residues.

This clonotype showed up just a few times. The rearrangement uses TRBV30 and TRBJ1-5, with TRBD1 matching over 8 bases. V gave up 2 bases and J gave up 10 bases; unmatched junction bases: 13. This CDR3 is 15 amino acids long. Germline CDR1 GTSNPN, CDR2 SVGIG (reference sequence). The CDR3 loop reads CAWSPEGRGPQPQHF. CDR3 bases: TGTGCCTGGAGTCCCGAAGGCAGGGGGCCCCAACCCCAGCATTTT.

By sample share, this clonotype is medium-sized. This rearrangement joins TRBV15 to TRBJ2-1; no firm D call. V was trimmed by 0 bases and J by 4 bases, leaving 7 bases between them. From germline, CDR1 is LNHNV and CDR2 YYDKDF (reference sequence). The CDR3 length is 14 residues. As DNA, the CDR3 is TGTGCCACCAGCAGAGAGAGCCCTTACAATGAGCAGTTCTTC. It yields the protein CATSRESPYNEQFF.

The chain combines TRBV5-4 with TRBJ1-1, with 9 bases matching TRBD1. The CDR3 spans 14 residues. The J segment lost 3 bases and the V segment lost 4 bases, leaving 4 bases of the junction unmatched. Germline-derived CDR1 and CDR2 are SGHNT and YYREEE (reference sequence). This CDR3 is CASSPTGGHTEAFF. CDR3 sequence (DNA): TGTGCCAGCAGCCCGACAGGGGGGCACACTGAAGCTTTCTTT.

Only a few counts were recorded for this clonotype. The V gene is TRBV5-1, the J gene TRBJ2-7; 9 bases agree with TRBD2. The J segment lost 2 bases and the V segment lost 1 base, leaving 4 bases of the junction unmatched. Germline lookup yields CDR1 SGHRS and CDR2 YFSETQ. This CDR3 has 15 residues. CDR3 sequence reads: CASSLTTSGPYEQYF. CDR3 nucleotide sequence: TGCGCCAGCAGCTTGACTACTAGCGGGCCCTACGAGCAGTACTTC.

This chain joins TRBV5-5 and TRBJ1-1; 7 positions agree with TRBD1. The CDR3 runs to 14 residues. The germline CDR1 and CDR2 sequences are SGHKS and YYEKEE (reference sequence). V was clipped by 7 bases and J by 1 base; unmatched bases: 7. This CDR3 is CASSPGQENTEAFF. CDR3 coding DNA: TGTGCCAGCTCACCCGGACAGGAGAACACTGAAGCTTTCTTT.